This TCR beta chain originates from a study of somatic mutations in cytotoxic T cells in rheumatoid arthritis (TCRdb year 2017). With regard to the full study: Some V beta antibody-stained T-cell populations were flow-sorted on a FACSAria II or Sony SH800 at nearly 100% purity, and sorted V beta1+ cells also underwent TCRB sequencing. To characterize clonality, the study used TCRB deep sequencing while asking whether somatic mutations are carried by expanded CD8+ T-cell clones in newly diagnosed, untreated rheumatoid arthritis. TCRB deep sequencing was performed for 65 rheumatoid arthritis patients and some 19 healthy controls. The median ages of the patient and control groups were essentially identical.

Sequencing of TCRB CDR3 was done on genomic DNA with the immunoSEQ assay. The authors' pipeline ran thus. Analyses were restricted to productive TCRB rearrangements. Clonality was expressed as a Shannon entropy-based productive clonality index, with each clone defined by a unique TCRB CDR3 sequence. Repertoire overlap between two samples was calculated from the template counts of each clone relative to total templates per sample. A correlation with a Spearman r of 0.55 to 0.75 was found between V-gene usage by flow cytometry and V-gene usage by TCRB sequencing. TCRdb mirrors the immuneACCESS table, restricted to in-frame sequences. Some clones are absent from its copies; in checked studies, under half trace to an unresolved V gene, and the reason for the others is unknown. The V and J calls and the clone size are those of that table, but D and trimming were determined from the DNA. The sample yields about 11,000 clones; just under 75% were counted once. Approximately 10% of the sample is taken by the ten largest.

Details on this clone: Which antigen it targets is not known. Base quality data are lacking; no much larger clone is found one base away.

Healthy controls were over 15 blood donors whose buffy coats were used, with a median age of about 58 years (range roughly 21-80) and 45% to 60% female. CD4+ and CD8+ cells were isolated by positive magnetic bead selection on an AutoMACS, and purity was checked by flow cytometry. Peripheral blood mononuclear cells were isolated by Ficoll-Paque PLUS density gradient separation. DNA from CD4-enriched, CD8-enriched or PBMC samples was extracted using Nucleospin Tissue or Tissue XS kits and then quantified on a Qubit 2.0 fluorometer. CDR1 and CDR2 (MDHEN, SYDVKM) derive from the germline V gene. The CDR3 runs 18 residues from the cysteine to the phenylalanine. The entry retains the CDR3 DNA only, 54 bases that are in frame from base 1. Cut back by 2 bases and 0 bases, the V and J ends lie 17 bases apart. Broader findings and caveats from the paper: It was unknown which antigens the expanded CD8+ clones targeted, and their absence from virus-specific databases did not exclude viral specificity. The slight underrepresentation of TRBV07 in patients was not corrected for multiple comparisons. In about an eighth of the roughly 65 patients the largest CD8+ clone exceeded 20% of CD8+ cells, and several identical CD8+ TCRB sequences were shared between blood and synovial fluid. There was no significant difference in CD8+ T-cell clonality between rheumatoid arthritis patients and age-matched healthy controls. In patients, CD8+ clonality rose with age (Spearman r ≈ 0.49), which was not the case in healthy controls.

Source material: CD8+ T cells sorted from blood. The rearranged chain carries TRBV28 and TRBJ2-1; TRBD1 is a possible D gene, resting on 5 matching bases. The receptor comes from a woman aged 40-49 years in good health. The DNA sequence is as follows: TGTGCCAGCAGTTTAGGCGACAGTTTTCTCTCCTCCTACAATGAGCAGTTCTTC. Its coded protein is CASSLGDSFLSSYNEQFF.